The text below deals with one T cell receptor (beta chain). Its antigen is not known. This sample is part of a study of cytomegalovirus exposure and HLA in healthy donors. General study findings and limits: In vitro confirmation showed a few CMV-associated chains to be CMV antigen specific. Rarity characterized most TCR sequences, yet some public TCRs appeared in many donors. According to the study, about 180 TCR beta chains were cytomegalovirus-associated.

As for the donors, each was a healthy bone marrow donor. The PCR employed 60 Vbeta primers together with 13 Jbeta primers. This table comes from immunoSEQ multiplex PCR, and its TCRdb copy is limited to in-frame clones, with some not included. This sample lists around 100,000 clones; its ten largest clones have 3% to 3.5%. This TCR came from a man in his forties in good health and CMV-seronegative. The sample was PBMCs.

This CDR3 is CASSISSPRGSSYNSPLHF. DNA for the CDR3: TGTGCCAGTAGTATTTCTAGTCCACGGGGGAGCTCCTATAATTCACCCCTCCACTTT. The V and J genes are TRBV19 and TRBJ1-6, with a weak D call TRBD1 (5 bases). Trimming shortened V by 3 bases and J by 0 bases, and 18 bases separated the two germline ends. The CDR3 extends over 19 amino acids. Germline CDR1 reads LNHDA; CDR2 reads SQIVND (reference sequence).